These 22 T cell receptor beta chains came from one sample sequenced in a study of T-cell memory formation after mild COVID-19. MiXCR, applied by TCRdb to the 5' RACE reads, yields one record per CDR3 protein. The sample includes hundreds of thousands of distinct CDR3 sequences, 20% to 25% of them seen just once. The sample taken for sequencing was PBMCs or a T cell subset sorted from them (not recorded which). All receptors come from an adult woman who had mild COVID-19 (a few samples of this study predate the infection). Cell type and time point are not known.

This clonotype appeared a few times. V is TRBV3-1 and J is TRBJ1-5, with D tentatively TRBD1 (5 bases). Per the germline V gene, CDR1 is LGHDT and CDR2 is YNNKEL (reference sequence). Trimming shortened V by 3 bases and J by 10 bases, and 10 bases separated the two germline ends. The CDR3 length is 12 residues. For the CDR3, the DNA is TGTGCCAGCAGCCAGGGGGGTCGACCCCAGCATTTT. Translating it yields CASSQGGRPQHF.

The CDR3 reads CASSLGAADPYGYTF. The CDR3 DNA follows: TGTGCCAGCAGCTTAGGTGCGGCAGACCCCTATGGCTACACCTTC. The chain links TRBV7-9 to TRBJ1-2; no reliable D call. The V and J ends lost 1 base and 4 bases respectively, with 13 bases between them. The V gene's germline CDR1 is SEHNR and CDR2 FQNEAQ (reference sequence). This CDR3 region has 15 residues.

The chain links TRBV7-2 to TRBJ2-1; D perhaps matches TRBD2 (5 bases). Trimming pared 5 bases from V and 0 bases from J, leaving 11 bases between. This CDR3 comprises 15 residues. In germline, CDR1 is SGHTA, CDR2 FQGNSA. The chain's CDR3 is CASSASGYSYNEQFF. Here the CDR3 DNA reads TGTGCCAGCAGCGCCAGCGGTTACTCCTACAATGAGCAGTTCTTC.

The rearrangement joins TRBV12-3 or TRBV12-4 to TRBJ1-2, with D tentatively TRBD1 (6 bases). Trimming pared 5 bases from V and 7 bases from J, leaving 11 bases between. This CDR3 is 12 amino acids long. The CDR3 sequence is CASSLTGSGYTF. The CDR3 DNA is TGTGCCAGCAGTCTAACAGGGTCTGGCTACACCTTC.

The chain employs TRBV6-1 and TRBJ1-5; 8 bases are a match to TRBD1. CDR1 MNHNS and CDR2 SASEGT come from the germline V gene. V shed 1 base and J 5 bases; nucleotides not matched to a gene: 4. This CDR3 has 15 residues. CDR3 nucleotide sequence: TGTGCCAGCAGTGAAGAAGGGGACAGGTATCAGCCCCAGCATTTT. Its translation: CASSEEGDRYQPQHF.

This clonotype was observed a few times. The chain has TRBV20-1 and TRBJ1-5; 8 positions match TRBD1. V shed 1 base and J 1 base; nucleotides not matched to a gene: 6. The CDR3 is 16 residues long. Germline CDR1 reads DFQATT; CDR2 reads SNEGSKA (reference sequence). The CDR3 here is CSARGTGWLSNQPQHF. The CDR3 DNA follows: TGCAGTGCTAGAGGGACAGGGTGGTTGAGCAATCAGCCCCAGCATTTT.

This chain uses TRBV20-1 with TRBJ2-7; the D gene is possibly TRBD1 (6 bases). V lost 1 base and J lost 4, with 17 bases in between. CDR3 length: 15 amino acids. Germline V CDR1 and CDR2: DFQATT, SNEGSKA (reference sequence). The CDR3 sequence is CSARAEGQFSYEQYF. The DNA of the CDR3 is TGCAGTGCTAGAGCTGAAGGACAGTTCTCTTACGAGCAGTACTTC.

This clonotype was detected a few times. The rearrangement links TRBV12-3 or TRBV12-4 to TRBJ1-3, with unresolved D. Trimming took off 5 bases at V and 0 bases at J, with 11 bases between the two ends. CDR3 size: 15 residues. The CDR3 DNA is TGTGCCAGCAGTAGCGACCTGTCCTCTGGAAACACCATATATTTT. Translation gives CASSSDLSSGNTIYF.

This clonotype was observed a few times. This sequence joins TRBV11-3 and TRBJ2-1, with D possibly being TRBD1 (6 bases). Germline V lookup: CDR1 SGHNT, CDR2 YENEEA. Between the trimmed V and J ends, which lost 6 bases and 6 bases, there was a span of 9 bases. The CDR3 is made up of 12 amino acids. CDR3 loop: CASRETGNEQFF. CDR3 sequence (DNA): TGTGCCAGCAGGGAGACAGGCAATGAGCAGTTCTTC.

The CDR3 sequence: CASSSIRTGSIYEQYF. The CDR3 DNA follows: TGTGCCAGCAGTTCCATCCGGACAGGGAGTATATACGAGCAGTACTTC. The V and J genes are TRBV12-3 or TRBV12-4 and TRBJ2-7; 8 bases align to TRBD1. The V gene end was trimmed by 4 bases and the J gene end by 4 bases; junction bases not matched to a gene: 12. This CDR3 has 16 residues.

This clonotype was seen only a few times. CDR3 residues: CASSDSGSGANVLTF. The CDR3 region has the DNA TGTGCCAGCAGTGATTCCGGGTCTGGGGCCAACGTCCTGACTTTC. The chain employs TRBV25-1 and TRBJ2-6; D is undetermined. The CDR3 contains 15 residues. Germline loops: CDR1 MGHDK, CDR2 SYGVNS. Between the trimmed V and J ends, which lost 3 bases and 1 base, there was a span of 7 bases.

This clonotype was detected only a few times. The J gene is TRBJ2-2, the V gene TRBV5-1, with a tentative D call TRBD2 (6 bases). The germline V and J ends were trimmed by 0 bases and 3 bases, with 6 bases remaining between them. Germline CDR1 is SGHRS and CDR2 is YFSETQ. There are 14 residues in the CDR3. Written as DNA, the CDR3 is TGCGCCAGCAGCTTGGGGGACTACACCGGGGAGCTGTTTTTT. Protein: CASSLGDYTGELFF.

The table lists this clonotype with a few counts. This rearrangement joins TRBV9 to TRBJ2-3; 14 bases map to TRBD2. Germline lookup yields CDR1 SGDLS and CDR2 YYNGEE. This CDR3 contains 18 residues. V lost 4 bases and J lost 5; bases outside the gene matches: 12. CDR3 DNA sequence: TGTGCCAGCAGCTTGGGGCCGGGACTAGCGGGAGTCGGAGATACGCAGTATTTT. Protein sequence: CASSLGPGLAGVGDTQYF.

The V call is TRBV25-1, the J call TRBJ1-1; no clear D gene. The length of the CDR3 is 12 residues. V was shortened by 3 bases and J by 6 bases, with 8 bases between the two germline ends. CDR1 MGHDK and CDR2 SYGVNS come from the germline V gene. The CDR3, as DNA: TGTGCCAGCAGTGACTGGAGGGCTGAAGCTTTCTTT. It codes for CASSDWRAEAFF.

V usage is TRBV10-3 and J usage is TRBJ2-7; D may correspond to TRBD1 or TRBD2 (5 bases each). The CDR3 spans 15 residues. CDR1 is ENHRY, CDR2 SYGVKD, per germline. Trimming left V 0 bases short and J 6 bases short, with 15 bases between. The CDR3 region is CAISESLGSRGEQYF. DNA for the CDR3: TGTGCCATCAGTGAGTCGCTGGGGTCGAGGGGCGAGCAGTACTTC.

This clonotype has at least ten counts. The chain is built from TRBV15 and TRBJ2-3, with D hard to call. This CDR3 comprises 13 residues. The germline V gene has CDR1 LNHNV and CDR2 YYDKDF (reference sequence). With 0 bases removed from V and 4 bases from J, the gap between germline ends came to 5 bases. The CDR3 sequence: CATSRDNADTQYF. The CDR3 region has the DNA TGTGCCACCAGCAGAGATAACGCAGATACGCAGTATTTT. The variable domain in full, completed from reference TRBV15 and TRBJ2-3, reads DAMVIQNPRYQVTQFGKPVTLSCSQTLNHNVMYWYQQKSSQAPKLLFHYYDKDFNNEADTPDNFQSRRPNTSFCFLDIRSPGLGDTAMYLCATSRDNADTQYFGPGTRLTVL.

This clonotype was counted only a few times. CDR3 coding DNA: TGTGCCAGCAGTCTCGAGTCCGGGACTAGTACCCATGAGCAGTTCTTC. This encodes CASSLESGTSTHEQFF. The chain carries TRBV7-2 and TRBJ2-1; TRBD2 aligns across 8 bases. Trimming removed 6 bases from V and 8 bases from J; junction bases left unmatched: 15. The germline V gene encodes CDR1 SGHTA and CDR2 FQGNSA. This CDR3 has 16 amino acids. Looking up the rest from reference TRBV7-2 and TRBJ2-1 gives the full variable domain: GAGVSQSPSNKVTEKGKDVELRCDPISGHTALYWYRQSLGQGLEFLIYFQGNSAPDKSGLPSDRFSAERTGGSVSTLTIQRTQQEDSAVYLCASSLESGTSTHEQFFGPGTRLTVL.

This clonotype was detected a few times. The V call is TRBV5-1, the J call TRBJ1-1; D unclear. Looked up from germline, CDR1 is SGHRS and CDR2 is YFSETQ. This CDR3 region has 17 residues. The ends were cut back, 4 bases at V and 1 base at J, with 20 bases in the middle. The CDR3 nucleotides read TGCGCCAGCAGCAAGGAGGGAATGTGGGTAGGGAACACTGAAGCTTTCTTT. This translates into CASSKEGMWVGNTEAFF.

The table lists this clonotype with a few counts. The J gene is TRBJ2-1, the V gene TRBV12-3 or TRBV12-4, with 9 bases fitting TRBD2. V lost 8 bases to trimming and J lost 3 bases; unmatched junction nucleotides: 5. The CDR3 has 14 amino acids. CDR3 sequence (DNA): TGTGCCAGCGAGGCGGGGGGGGACTACAATGAGCAGTTCTTC. Its translation is CASEAGGDYNEQFF.

The chain links TRBV11-2 to TRBJ1-5, with D unclear. V lost 0 bases and J 7 bases, leaving 7 bases between the germline ends. The CDR3 is 13 amino acids. The germline V gene has CDR1 SGHAT and CDR2 FQNNGV. The CDR3 here is CASSLDGWQPQHF. DNA for the CDR3: TGTGCCAGCAGCTTAGACGGGTGGCAGCCCCAGCATTTT.

V and J are TRBV18 and TRBJ1-5; D ambiguous. CDR3 length: 15 residues. Per the germline V gene, CDR1 is KGHSH and CDR2 is LQKENI. V was trimmed by 3 bases and J by 0 bases, leaving 9 bases between them. CDR3 amino acids: CASSPEGDSNQPQHF. CDR3 sequence (DNA): TGTGCCAGCTCACCGGAGGGAGATAGCAATCAGCCCCAGCATTTT.

This chain links TRBV11-2 with TRBJ1-1; possibly TRBD1 for D (5 bases). Trimming removed 3 bases from V and 1 base from J, with 12 bases in between. Germline V gives CDR1 SGHAT, CDR2 FQNNGV. This CDR3 has 15 amino acids. CDR3 coding DNA: TGTGCCAGCAGCTTTGGGGACGGATGGAACACTGAAGCTTTCTTT. As protein: CASSFGDGWNTEAFF.